These 15 T cell receptor beta chains originate from one sample sequenced in a study of blood T cell repertoires in COVID-19. The data were produced by immunoSEQ multiplex PCR, yet TCRdb's version contains in-frame clones alone and is incomplete. Among 350,000 to 400,000 clones listed, 80% to 90% were seen once. The source material was peripheral blood. These TCRs come from a woman between 55 and 75 years old with COVID-19, enrolled during active disease.

Here the CDR3 DNA reads TGTGCCAGCAGTCCAGGGGTCCCCTCTAATACGCAGTATTTT. It is translated as CASSPGVPSNTQYF. The chain employs TRBV7-3 and TRBJ2-3; D is perhaps TRBD1 (6 bases). Germline CDR1 reads SGHTA; CDR2 reads FQGTGA. Trimming took 6 bases from V and 7 from J, leaving 17 bases between them. CDR3 length: 14 residues.

The chain carries TRBV11-3 and TRBJ2-3; D perhaps matches TRBD2 (6 bases). Per germline, CDR1 SGHNT and CDR2 YENEEA. The CDR3 extends over 15 amino acids. V gave up 7 bases and J gave up 6 bases, with 20 bases separating them. This chain's CDR3 is CASMGEAGPGDTQYF. CDR3 nucleotides: TGTGCCAGCATGGGCGAGGCGGGGCCAGGGGATACGCAGTATTTT.

The chain uses TRBV4-2 and TRBJ1-1; 9 nucleotides line up with TRBD1. The CDR3 contains 15 residues. Germline lookup yields CDR1 LGHNA and CDR2 YNFKEQ. V was pared by 8 bases and J by 4 bases, with 11 bases of the junction left unmatched. CDR3 loop: CASVPGQGPGTEAFF. CDR3 DNA: TGTGCCAGCGTCCCGGGACAGGGCCCGGGCACTGAAGCTTTCTTT.

The CDR3 spells CASSSGQKQETQYF. For the CDR3, the DNA is TGTGCCAGCAGTTCCGGACAGAAACAAGAGACCCAGTACTTC. The chain combines TRBV6-5 with TRBJ2-5; D possibly corresponds to TRBD1 (6 bases). Germline CDR1 and CDR2: MNHEY and SVGAGI. This CDR3 has 14 residues. V was trimmed by 4 bases and J by 2 bases, leaving 11 bases between them.

The chain has TRBV7-3 and TRBJ2-1, with D maybe TRBD2 (5 bases). The V end was cut by 1 base, the J end by 2 bases, with 9 bases between. From germline, CDR1 is SGHTA and CDR2 FQGTGA. The CDR3 contains 15 residues. The CDR3: CASSLSPGTYNEQFF. Written as DNA, the CDR3 is TGTGCCAGCAGCTTAAGTCCGGGGACCTACAATGAGCAGTTCTTC.

The chain links TRBV5-1 to TRBJ2-4; 10 bases align to TRBD1. V gave up 4 bases and J gave up 1 base; unmatched junction bases: 2. CDR3 size: 15 residues. Germline assignment: CDR1 SGHRS and CDR2 YFSETQ. CDR3 residues: CASSEGQGAKNIQYF. In DNA form, the CDR3 reads TGCGCCAGCAGCGAGGGACAGGGGGCCAAAAACATTCAGTACTTC.

Of note for this clone: The sample contains more than one DNA sequence encoding this CDR3. The rearrangement joins TRBV19 to TRBJ2-3; 7 bases are shared with TRBD2. V shed 1 base, J shed 2 bases, and the junction held 3 bases outside the gene matches. CDR3 length: 15 residues. From germline, CDR1 is LNHDA and CDR2 SQIVND (reference sequence). The CDR3 DNA reads TGTGCCAGTAGTATAGGAGCGGGGAACACAGATACGCAGTATTTT. Protein: CASSIGAGNTDTQYF. The whole variable domain, filled in from reference TRBV19 and TRBJ2-3, reads DGGITQSPKYLFRKEGQNVTLSCEQNLNHDAMYWYRQDPGQGLRLIYYSQIVNDFQKGDIAEGYSVSREKKESFPLTVTSAQKNPTAFYLCASSIGAGNTDTQYFGPGTRLTVL.

This clone was observed a handful of times. The CDR3 protein is CASGFGGTGSGNTIYF. DNA of the CDR3: TGTGCTAGTGGTTTTGGCGGTACCGGCTCTGGAAACACCATATATTTT. This chain uses TRBV12-5 with TRBJ1-3; D call uncertain. The CDR3 has 16 amino acids. Germline CDR1 is LGHNT and CDR2 is FRNRAP. V lost 3 bases, J lost 0 bases, and 12 bases lay in between.

This clone was seen a few times. The chain couples TRBV11-2 to TRBJ2-2; 9 nucleotides line up with TRBD2. The CDR3 consists of 18 residues. Trimming cost V 3 bases and J 4 bases; bases outside gene matches: 12. From germline, CDR1 is SGHAT and CDR2 FQNNGV. For the CDR3, the DNA is TGTGCCAGCAGCTTGGTGGCTAGCGGGGTACAGTTCACCGGGGAGCTGTTTTTT. The encoded protein is CASSLVASGVQFTGELFF. The entire variable domain, with the rest obtained from reference TRBV11-2 and TRBJ2-2, is as follows: EAGVAQSPRYKIIEKRQSVAFWCNPISGHATLYWYQQILGQGPKLLIQFQNNGVVDDSQLPKDRFSAERLKGVDSTLKIQPAKLEDSAVYLCASSLVASGVQFTGELFFGEGSRLTVL.

This chain links TRBV7-2 with TRBJ2-1; D perhaps matches TRBD2 (6 bases). The CDR3 has 17 amino acids. Germline V lookup: CDR1 SGHTA, CDR2 FQGNSA. Between the trimmed V and J ends, which lost 6 bases and 9 bases, there was a span of 27 bases. CDR3 amino acids: CASSRKQSGQEGGEQFF. DNA of the CDR3: TGTGCCAGCAGTCGAAAACAAAGTGGGCAGGAGGGCGGTGAGCAGTTCTTC.

V usage is TRBV5-4 and J usage is TRBJ2-7; D is possibly TRBD1 (6 bases). CDR1 SGHNT and CDR2 YYREEE come from the germline V gene (reference sequence). The CDR3 has 13 amino acids. With 4 bases removed from V and 3 bases from J, the gap between germline ends came to 11 bases. The CDR3 coding sequence is TGTGCCAGCAGCAAACTGGACAGCTACGAGCAGTACTTC. This gives the protein CASSKLDSYEQYF.

The chain employs TRBV19 and TRBJ1-2; 9 positions match TRBD1. V shed 5 bases and J 8 bases; nucleotides not matched to a gene: 15. Germline CDR1 and CDR2: LNHDA and SQIVND (reference sequence). The CDR3 is 16 amino acids. CDR3 amino acids: CASSLSVGTGRNGYTF. The CDR3 DNA sequence: TGTGCCAGTAGTTTATCAGTAGGGACAGGGAGAAACGGCTACACCTTC.

This clone was counted between two and nine times. For the CDR3, the DNA is TGTGCCATCAAATCTAGTCAGGGAAGCACCGGGGAGCTGTTTTTT. Translated, it gives CAIKSSQGSTGELFF. The chain couples TRBV10-3 to TRBJ2-2; D may be TRBD1 (5 bases). The CDR3 spans 15 residues. Germline V gene data show CDR1 as ENHRY and CDR2 as SYGVKD. V dropped 7 bases and J dropped 4 bases, with 16 bases sitting between them.

This clone was detected a few times. J is TRBJ1-6 and V is TRBV6-1, with 8 bases lining up with TRBD1. The V gene end was trimmed by 3 bases and the J gene end by 0 bases; junction bases not matched to a gene: 7. The germline V gene encodes CDR1 MNHNS and CDR2 SASEGT. The CDR3 covers 18 residues. As DNA, the CDR3 is TGTGCCAGCAGTGACCCCACAGGGGGGAGCTCCTATAATTCACCCCTCCACTTT. This translates into CASSDPTGGSSYNSPLHF.

This chain links TRBV5-1 with TRBJ1-2; 7 bases match TRBD1. Per the germline V gene, CDR1 is SGHRS and CDR2 is YFSETQ. The junction had 3 bases not matched to a gene; V was cut back by 2 bases and J by 2 bases. This CDR3 has 14 amino acids. The CDR3 DNA reads TGCGCCAGCAGCTTCCTGACAGGGAACTATGGCTACACCTTC. Amino acid sequence: CASSFLTGNYGYTF.